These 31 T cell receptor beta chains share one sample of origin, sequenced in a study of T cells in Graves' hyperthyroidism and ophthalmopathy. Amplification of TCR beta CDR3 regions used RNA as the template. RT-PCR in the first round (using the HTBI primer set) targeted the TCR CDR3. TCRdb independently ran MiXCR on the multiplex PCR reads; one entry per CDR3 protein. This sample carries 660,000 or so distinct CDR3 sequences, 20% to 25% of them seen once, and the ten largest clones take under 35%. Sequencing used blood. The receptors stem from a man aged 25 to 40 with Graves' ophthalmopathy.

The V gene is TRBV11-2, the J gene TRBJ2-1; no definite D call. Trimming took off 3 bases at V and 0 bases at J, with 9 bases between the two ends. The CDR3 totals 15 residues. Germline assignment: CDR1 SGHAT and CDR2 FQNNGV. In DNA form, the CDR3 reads TGTGCCAGCAGCTTTTCGGCCTACTCCTACAATGAGCAGTTCTTC. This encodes CASSFSAYSYNEQFF. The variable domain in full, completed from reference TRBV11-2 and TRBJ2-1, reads EAGVAQSPRYKIIEKRQSVAFWCNPISGHATLYWYQQILGQGPKLLIQFQNNGVVDDSQLPKDRFSAERLKGVDSTLKIQPAKLEDSAVYLCASSFSAYSYNEQFFGPGTRLTVL.

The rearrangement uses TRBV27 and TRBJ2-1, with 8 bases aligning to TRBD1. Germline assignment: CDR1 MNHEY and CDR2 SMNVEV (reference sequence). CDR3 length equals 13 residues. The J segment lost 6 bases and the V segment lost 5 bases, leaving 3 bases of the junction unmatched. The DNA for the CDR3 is TGTGCCAGCAGTACCGGGACAGGCAATGAGCAGTTCTTC. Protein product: CASSTGTGNEQFF.

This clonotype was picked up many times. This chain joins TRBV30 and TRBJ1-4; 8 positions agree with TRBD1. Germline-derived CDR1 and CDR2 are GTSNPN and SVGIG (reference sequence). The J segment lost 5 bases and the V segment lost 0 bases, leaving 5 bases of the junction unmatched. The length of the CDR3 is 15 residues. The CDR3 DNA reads TGTGCCTGGAGTGTACCGGGACAGGTCAATGAAAAACTGTTTTTT. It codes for CAWSVPGQVNEKLFF.

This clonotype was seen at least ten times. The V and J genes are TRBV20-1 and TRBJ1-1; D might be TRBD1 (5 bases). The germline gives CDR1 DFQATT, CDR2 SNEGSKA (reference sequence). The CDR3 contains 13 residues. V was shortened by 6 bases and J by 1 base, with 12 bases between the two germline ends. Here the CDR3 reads CSAISGRNTEAFF. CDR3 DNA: TGCAGTGCAATCTCAGGGCGGAACACTGAAGCTTTCTTT.

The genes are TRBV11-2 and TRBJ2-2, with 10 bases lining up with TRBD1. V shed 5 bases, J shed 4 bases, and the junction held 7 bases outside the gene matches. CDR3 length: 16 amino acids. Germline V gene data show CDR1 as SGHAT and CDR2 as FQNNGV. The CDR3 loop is CASSLSGTGVTGELFF. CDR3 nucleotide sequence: TGTGCCAGCAGCCTCTCCGGGACAGGGGTCACCGGGGAGCTGTTTTTT.

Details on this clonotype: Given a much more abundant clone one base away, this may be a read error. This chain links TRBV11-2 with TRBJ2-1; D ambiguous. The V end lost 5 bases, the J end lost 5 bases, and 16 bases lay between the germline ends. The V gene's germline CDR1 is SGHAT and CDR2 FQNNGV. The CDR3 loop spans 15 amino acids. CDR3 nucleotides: TGTGCCAGCAGCCTCTCACCGAATCCCCACAATGAGCAGTTCTTC. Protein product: CASSLSPNPHNEQFF.

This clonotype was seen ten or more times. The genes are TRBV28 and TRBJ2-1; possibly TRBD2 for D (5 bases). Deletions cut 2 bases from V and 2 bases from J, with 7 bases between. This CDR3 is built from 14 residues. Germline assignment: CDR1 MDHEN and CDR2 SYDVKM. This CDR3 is CASSLGEPYNEQFF. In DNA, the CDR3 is TGTGCCAGCAGTTTAGGGGAGCCCTACAATGAGCAGTTCTTC.

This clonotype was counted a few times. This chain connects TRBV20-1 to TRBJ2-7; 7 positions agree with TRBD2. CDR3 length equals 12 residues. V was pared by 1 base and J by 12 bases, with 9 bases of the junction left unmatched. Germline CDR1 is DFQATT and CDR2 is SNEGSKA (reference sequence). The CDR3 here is CSARVFAGATYF. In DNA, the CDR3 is TGCAGTGCTAGAGTATTTGCGGGAGCGACGTACTTC.

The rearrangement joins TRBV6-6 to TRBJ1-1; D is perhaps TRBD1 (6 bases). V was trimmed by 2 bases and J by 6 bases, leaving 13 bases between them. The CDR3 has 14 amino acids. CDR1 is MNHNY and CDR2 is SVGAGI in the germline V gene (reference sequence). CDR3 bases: TGTGCCAGCAGTTACCGGACAGCTGGGGCTGAAGCTTTCTTT. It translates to CASSYRTAGAEAFF.

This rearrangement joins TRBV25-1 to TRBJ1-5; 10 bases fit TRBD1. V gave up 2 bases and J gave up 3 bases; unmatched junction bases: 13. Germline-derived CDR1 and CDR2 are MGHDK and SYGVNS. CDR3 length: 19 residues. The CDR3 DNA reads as TGTGCCAGCAGTGAACCCCTCTGGGACAGGGGAATATCCAATCAGCCCCAGCATTTT. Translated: CASSEPLWDRGISNQPQHF.

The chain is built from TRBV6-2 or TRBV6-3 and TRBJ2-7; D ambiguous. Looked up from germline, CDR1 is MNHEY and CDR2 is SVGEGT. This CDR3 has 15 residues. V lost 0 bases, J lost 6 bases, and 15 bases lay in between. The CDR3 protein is CASSYSKGPLFEQYF. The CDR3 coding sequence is TGTGCCAGCAGTTACTCGAAAGGTCCCCTTTTCGAGCAGTACTTC.

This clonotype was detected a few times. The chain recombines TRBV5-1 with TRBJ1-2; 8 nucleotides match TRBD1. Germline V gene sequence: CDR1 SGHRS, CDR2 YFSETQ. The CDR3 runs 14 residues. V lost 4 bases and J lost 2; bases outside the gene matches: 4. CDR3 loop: CASSTGGGNYGYTF. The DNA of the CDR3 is TGCGCCAGCAGCACAGGGGGTGGAAACTATGGCTACACCTTC.

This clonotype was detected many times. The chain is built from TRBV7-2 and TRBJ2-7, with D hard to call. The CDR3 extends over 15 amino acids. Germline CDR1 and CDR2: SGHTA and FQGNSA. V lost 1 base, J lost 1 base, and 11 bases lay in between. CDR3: CASSLVGTESYEQYF. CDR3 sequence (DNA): TGTGCCAGCAGCTTAGTGGGTACGGAGTCCTACGAGCAGTACTTC.

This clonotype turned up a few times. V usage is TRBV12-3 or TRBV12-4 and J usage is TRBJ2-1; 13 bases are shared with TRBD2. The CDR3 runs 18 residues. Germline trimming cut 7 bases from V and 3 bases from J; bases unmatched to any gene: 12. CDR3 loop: CASNSGTSGIEDYNEQFF. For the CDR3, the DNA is TGTGCCAGCAATTCCGGGACTAGCGGGATTGAGGACTACAATGAGCAGTTCTTC.

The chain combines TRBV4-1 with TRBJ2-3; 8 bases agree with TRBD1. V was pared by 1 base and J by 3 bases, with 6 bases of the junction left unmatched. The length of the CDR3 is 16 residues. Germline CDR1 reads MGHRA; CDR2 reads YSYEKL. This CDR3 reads CASSQVGRGLTDTQYF. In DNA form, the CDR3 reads TGCGCCAGCAGCCAAGTTGGCAGGGGGCTAACAGATACGCAGTATTTT.

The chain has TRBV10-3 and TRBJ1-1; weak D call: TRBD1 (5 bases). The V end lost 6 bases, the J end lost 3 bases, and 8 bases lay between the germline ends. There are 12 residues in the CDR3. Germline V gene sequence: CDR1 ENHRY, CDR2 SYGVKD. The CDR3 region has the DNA TGTGCCATCAGAGGCAGGGACACTGAAGCTTTCTTT. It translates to CAIRGRDTEAFF.

The CDR3: CSASNYGYTF. The CDR3, as DNA: TGCAGTGCTAGCAACTATGGCTACACCTTC. This chain connects TRBV20-1 to TRBJ1-2, with D unclear. The CDR3 loop spans 10 amino acids. V was shortened by 3 bases and J by 2 bases, with 1 base between the two germline ends. Germline V gives CDR1 DFQATT, CDR2 SNEGSKA (reference sequence).

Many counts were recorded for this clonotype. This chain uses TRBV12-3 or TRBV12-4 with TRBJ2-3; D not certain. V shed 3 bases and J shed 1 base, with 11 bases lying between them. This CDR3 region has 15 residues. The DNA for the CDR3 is TGTGCCAGCAGTTTCGTGGAACTTGGCACAGATACGCAGTATTTT. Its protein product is CASSFVELGTDTQYF.

The CDR3 DNA follows: TGTGCCATCAGTGGGGGGGGTTCCTACGAGCAGTACTTC. The encoded protein is CAISGGGSYEQYF. This chain connects TRBV10-3 to TRBJ2-7; 7 positions match TRBD2. The germline V gene has CDR1 ENHRY and CDR2 SYGVKD. The CDR3 sequence is 13 residues long. V lost 4 bases and J lost 1; bases outside the gene matches: 1.

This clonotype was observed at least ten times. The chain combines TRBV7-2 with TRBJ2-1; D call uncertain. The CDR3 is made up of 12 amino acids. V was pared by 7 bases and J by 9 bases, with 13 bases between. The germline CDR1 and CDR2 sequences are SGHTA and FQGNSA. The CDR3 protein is CASTPQWGEQFF. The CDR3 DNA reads TGTGCCAGCACCCCTCAGTGGGGTGAGCAGTTCTTC.

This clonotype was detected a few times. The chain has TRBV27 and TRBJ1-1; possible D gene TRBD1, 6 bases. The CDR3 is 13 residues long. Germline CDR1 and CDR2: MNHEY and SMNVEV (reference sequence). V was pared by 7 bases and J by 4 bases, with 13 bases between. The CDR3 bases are TGTGCCAGCAAAATGGGGGCAACCACTGAAGCTTTCTTT. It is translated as CASKMGATTEAFF.

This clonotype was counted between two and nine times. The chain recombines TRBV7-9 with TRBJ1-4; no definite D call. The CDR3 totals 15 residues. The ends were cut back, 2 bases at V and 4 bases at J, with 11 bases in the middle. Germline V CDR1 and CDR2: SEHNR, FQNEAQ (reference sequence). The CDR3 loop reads CASSLRPANNEKLFF. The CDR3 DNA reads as TGTGCCAGCAGCTTAAGGCCAGCCAATAATGAAAAACTGTTTTTT.

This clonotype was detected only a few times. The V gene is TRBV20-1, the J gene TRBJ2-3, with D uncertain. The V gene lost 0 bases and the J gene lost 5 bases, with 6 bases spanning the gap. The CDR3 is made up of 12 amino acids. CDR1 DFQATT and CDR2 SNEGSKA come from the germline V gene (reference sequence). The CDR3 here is CSARDPIDTQYF. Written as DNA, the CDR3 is TGCAGTGCTAGAGATCCGATAGATACGCAGTATTTT.

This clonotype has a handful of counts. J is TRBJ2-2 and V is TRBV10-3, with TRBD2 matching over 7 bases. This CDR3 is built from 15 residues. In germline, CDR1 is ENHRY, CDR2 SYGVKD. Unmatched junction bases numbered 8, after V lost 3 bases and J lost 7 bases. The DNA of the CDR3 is TGTGCCATCAGTGATGAAGCGGGGACCTTCGGGGAGCTGTTTTTT. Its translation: CAISDEAGTFGELFF.

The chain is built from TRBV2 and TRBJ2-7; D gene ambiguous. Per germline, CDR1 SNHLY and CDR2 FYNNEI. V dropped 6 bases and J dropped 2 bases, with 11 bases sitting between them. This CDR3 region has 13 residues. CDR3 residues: CASRFGPTYEQYF. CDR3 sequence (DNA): TGTGCCAGCAGATTCGGGCCTACCTACGAGCAGTACTTC.

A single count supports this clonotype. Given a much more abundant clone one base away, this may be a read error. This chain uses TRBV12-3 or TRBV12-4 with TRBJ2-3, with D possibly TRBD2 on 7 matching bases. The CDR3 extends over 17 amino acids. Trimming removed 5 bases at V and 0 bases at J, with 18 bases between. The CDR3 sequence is CASSLGRGAISTDTQYF. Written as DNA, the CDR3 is TGTGCCAGCAGTCTGGGACGGGGGGCTATCAGCACAGATACGCAGTATTTT.

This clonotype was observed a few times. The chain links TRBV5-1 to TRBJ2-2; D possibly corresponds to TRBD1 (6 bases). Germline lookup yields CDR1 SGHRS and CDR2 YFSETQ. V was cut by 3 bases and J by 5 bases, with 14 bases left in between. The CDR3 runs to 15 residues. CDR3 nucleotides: TGCGCCAGCAGCTCCACCGGGACACTAACCGGGGAGCTGTTTTTT. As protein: CASSSTGTLTGELFF.

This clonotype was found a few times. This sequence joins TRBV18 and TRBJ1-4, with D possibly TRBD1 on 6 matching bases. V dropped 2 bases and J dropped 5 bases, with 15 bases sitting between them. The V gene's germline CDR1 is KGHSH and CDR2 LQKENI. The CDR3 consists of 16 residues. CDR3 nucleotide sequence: TGTGCCAGCTCACCAGCTTCCAGGGGAGGGAATGAAAAACTGTTTTTT. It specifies CASSPASRGGNEKLFF.

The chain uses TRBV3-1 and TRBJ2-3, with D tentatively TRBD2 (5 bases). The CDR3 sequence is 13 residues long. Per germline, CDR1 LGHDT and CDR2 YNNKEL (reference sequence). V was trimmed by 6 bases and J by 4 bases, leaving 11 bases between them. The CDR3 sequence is CASRVGAADTQYF. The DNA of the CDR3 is TGTGCCAGCAGGGTGGGAGCGGCAGATACGCAGTATTTT.

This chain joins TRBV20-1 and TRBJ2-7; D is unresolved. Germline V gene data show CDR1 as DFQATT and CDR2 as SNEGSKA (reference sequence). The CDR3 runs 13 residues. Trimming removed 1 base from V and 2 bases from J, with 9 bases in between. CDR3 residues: CSARVRVTYEQYF. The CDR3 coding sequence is TGCAGTGCTAGAGTTCGGGTTACCTACGAGCAGTACTTC.

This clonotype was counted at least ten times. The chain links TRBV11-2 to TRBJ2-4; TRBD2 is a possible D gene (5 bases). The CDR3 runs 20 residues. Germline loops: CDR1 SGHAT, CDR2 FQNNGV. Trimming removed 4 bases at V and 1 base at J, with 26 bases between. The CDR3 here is CASSSYRPGNSVRAKNIQYF. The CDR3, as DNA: TGTGCCAGCAGCTCCTATCGACCGGGGAATTCTGTTCGTGCCAAAAACATTCAGTACTTC.